The 21 T cell receptor beta chains below all came from one sample that was sequenced in a study of glioma-infiltrating T cells after dendritic cell vaccination. Some clones are missing from TCRdb's copy, which holds only in-frame ones; the method was immunoSEQ multiplex PCR. The sample includes about 50,000 clones, around 86% of them seen just once. The material was blood, obtained before dendritic cell vaccination. The receptors come from a human donor with glioblastoma.

The chain couples TRBV25-1 to TRBJ1-5, with 10 bases aligning to TRBD1. V shed 10 bases, J shed 3 bases, and the junction held 9 bases outside the gene matches. This CDR3 comprises 15 residues. Germline V lookup: CDR1 MGHDK, CDR2 SYGVNS. For the CDR3, the DNA is TGTGCCACCGGGGACAGGGGTATTTCCAATCAGCCCCAGCATTTT. Translation gives CATGDRGISNQPQHF.

The rearrangement uses TRBV5-5 and TRBJ1-5; 9 bases map to TRBD1. Germline V gene data show CDR1 as SGHKS and CDR2 as YYEKEE (reference sequence). This CDR3 has 17 residues. The ends lost 0 bases at V and 7 bases at J; junction bases unmatched: 11. The CDR3 coding sequence is TGTGCCAGCAGCTTGGTTTTCCGGCGACAGGGGGACCAGCCCCAGCATTTT. It yields the protein CASSLVFRRQGDQPQHF.

CDR3 loop: CASSPARGSNQPQHF. CDR3 coding DNA: TGTGCCAGCTCACCAGCCCGGGGTAGCAATCAGCCCCAGCATTTT. J is TRBJ1-5 and V is TRBV18; D ambiguous. V lost 2 bases to trimming and J lost 0 bases, with 8 bases between them. Germline V lookup: CDR1 KGHSH, CDR2 LQKENI. The CDR3 has 15 amino acids.

The chain employs TRBV7-8 and TRBJ1-6; weak D call: TRBD1 (6 bases). The V end lost 6 bases, the J end lost 8 bases, and 11 bases lay between the germline ends. The CDR3 loop spans 13 amino acids. Germline assignment: CDR1 SGHVS and CDR2 FQNEAQ. The CDR3 sequence is CASRDTGYSPLHF. The CDR3 region has the DNA TGTGCCAGCAGGGACACAGGGTATTCACCCCTCCACTTT.

CDR3 sequence reads: CASSLQNGEQFF. The CDR3 DNA reads as TGTGCCAGCAGCCTACAGAATGGTGAGCAGTTCTTC. The rearrangement links TRBV11-3 to TRBJ2-1; the D is unclear. CDR1 and CDR2 from the germline V gene are SGHNT and YENEEA. Trimming took off 5 bases at V and 9 bases at J, with 11 bases between the two ends. The length of the CDR3 is 12 residues.

The gene calls are TRBV2 and TRBJ1-3; D ambiguous. The CDR3 consists of 15 residues. Per germline, CDR1 SNHLY and CDR2 FYNNEI. Trimming shortened V by 3 bases and J by 0 bases, and 9 bases separated the two germline ends. The CDR3 region is CASSDNNFSGNTIYF. CDR3 nucleotides: TGTGCCAGCAGTGATAATAACTTCTCTGGAAACACCATATATTTT.

The V call is TRBV28, the J call TRBJ1-4, with D perhaps matching TRBD1 (5 bases). V was pared by 8 bases and J by 3 bases, with 7 bases between. Germline V CDR1 and CDR2: MDHEN, SYDVKM. There are 12 residues in the CDR3. CDR3 protein: CASATANEKLFF. As DNA, the CDR3 is TGTGCCAGCGCGACAGCTAATGAAAAACTGTTTTTT. Full variable domain (rest looked up from reference TRBV28 and TRBJ1-4): DVKVTQSSRYLVKRTGEKVFLECVQDMDHENMFWYRQDPGLGLRLIYFSYDVKMKEKGDIPEGYSVSREKKERFSLILESASTNQTSMYLCASATANEKLFFGSGTQLSVL.

The sample holds a few counts of this clone. The chain couples TRBV9 to TRBJ2-2; 7 bases fit TRBD2. CDR3 size: 17 residues. Germline V gene lookup returns CDR1 SGDLS and CDR2 YYNGEE. V shed 2 bases and J 5 bases; nucleotides not matched to a gene: 12. CDR3 nucleotides: TGTGCCAGCAGCGTTATGGGGGGAGGGCCTTGGACCGGGGAGCTGTTTTTT. Protein product: CASSVMGGGPWTGELFF.

The chain recombines TRBV7-9 with TRBJ2-1; 10 bases fit TRBD2. J gave up 3 bases and V 8 bases, and 4 bases lay outside the gene matches. This CDR3 has 14 residues. Germline V gives CDR1 SEHNR, CDR2 FQNEAQ (reference sequence). The CDR3 sequence: CASGASGGYNEQFF. CDR3 DNA: TGTGCCAGCGGCGCTAGCGGGGGCTACAATGAGCAGTTCTTC.

This chain uses TRBV5-6 with TRBJ2-7, with D possibly matching TRBD2 (7 bases). The ends were cut back, 2 bases at V and 5 bases at J, with 17 bases in the middle. CDR1 and CDR2 from the germline V gene are SGHDT and YYEEEE. The CDR3 runs 15 residues. The CDR3 sequence: CASSLGGGHRDEQYF. CDR3 bases: TGTGCCAGCAGCTTAGGGGGGGGCCATCGAGACGAGCAGTACTTC.

J is TRBJ1-5 and V is TRBV7-9; 7 nucleotides match TRBD1. The CDR3 length is 13 residues. V was pared by 5 bases and J by 7 bases, with 5 bases of the junction left unmatched. Germline loops: CDR1 SEHNR, CDR2 FQNEAQ (reference sequence). In DNA, the CDR3 is TGTGCCAGCAGCGGGACAGCCAGACAGCCCCAGCATTTT. Protein sequence: CASSGTARQPQHF.

V gene TRBV5-6 combines with J gene TRBJ2-6; D unresolved. In germline, CDR1 is SGHDT, CDR2 YYEEEE. Trimming left V 3 bases short and J 7 bases short, with 20 bases between. The CDR3 extends over 17 amino acids. The CDR3 sequence is CASSSIERRLIANVLTF. The CDR3 nucleotides read TGTGCCAGCAGCTCCATTGAAAGGCGGCTGATCGCCAACGTCCTGACTTTC.

This clone showed up just once. This rearrangement joins TRBV11-2 to TRBJ1-3; TRBD1 might be the D (5 bases). The germline V gene encodes CDR1 SGHAT and CDR2 FQNNGV. V was cut by 3 bases and J by 0 bases, with 9 bases left in between. There are 15 residues in the CDR3. The CDR3 nucleotides read TGTGCCAGCAGCTTTCAGGGCAACTCTGGAAACACCATATATTTT. Translating gives CASSFQGNSGNTIYF. Based on the CDR3 plus reference TRBV11-2 and TRBJ1-3, the full variable domain is EAGVAQSPRYKIIEKRQSVAFWCNPISGHATLYWYQQILGQGPKLLIQFQNNGVVDDSQLPKDRFSAERLKGVDSTLKIQPAKLEDSAVYLCASSFQGNSGNTIYFGEGSWLTVV.

This chain joins TRBV6-6 and TRBJ1-6; 9 positions match TRBD1. V lost 4 bases, J lost 6 bases, and 4 bases stayed unmatched. This CDR3 spans 15 amino acids. Germline CDR1 and CDR2: MNHNY and SVGAGI (reference sequence). This CDR3 reads CASSLQGAGNSPLHF. The DNA for the CDR3 is TGTGCCAGCAGTTTACAGGGGGCGGGTAATTCACCCCTCCACTTT.

The V and J genes are TRBV25-1 and TRBJ2-7, with TRBD1 matching 7 bases. The CDR3 sequence is 12 residues long. After removal of 8 bases from V and 0 bases from J, the junction contained 1 base not matched to a gene. Germline V gene lookup returns CDR1 MGHDK and CDR2 SYGVNS. The DNA for the CDR3 is TGTGCCAGCCGGACAGGCTCCTACGAGCAGTACTTC. It yields the protein CASRTGSYEQYF.

The CDR3 loop reads CASSLERGYEQYF. Here the CDR3 DNA reads TGTGCCAGCAGCTTGGAGCGTGGCTACGAGCAGTACTTC. The gene calls are TRBV5-4 and TRBJ2-7; D gene unclear. Trimming removed 0 bases from V and 3 bases from J, with 7 bases in between. The CDR3 consists of 13 residues. Looked up from germline, CDR1 is SGHNT and CDR2 is YYREEE (reference sequence). Based on the CDR3 plus reference TRBV5-4 and TRBJ2-7, the full variable domain is ETGVTQSPTHLIKTRGQQVTLRCSSQSGHNTVSWYQQALGQGPQFIFQYYREEENGRGNFPPRFSGLQFPNYSSELNVNALELDDSALYLCASSLERGYEQYFGPGTRLTVT.

V usage is TRBV27 and J usage is TRBJ1-1; no reliable D call. CDR3 length: 12 residues. The germline gives CDR1 MNHEY, CDR2 SMNVEV (reference sequence). Trimming took 7 bases from V and 6 from J, leaving 12 bases between them. CDR3 amino acids: CASTSRFAEAFF. DNA for the CDR3: TGTGCCAGCACCTCCCGTTTCGCTGAAGCTTTCTTT.

The chain has TRBV4-3 and TRBJ1-1; TRBD1 matches 7 bases. The length of the CDR3 is 14 residues. CDR1 LGHNA and CDR2 YSLEER come from the germline V gene. Germline trimming cut 1 base from V and 4 bases from J; bases unmatched to any gene: 3. The CDR3 DNA reads as TGCGCCAGCAGCCAAGCCCAGGGGGGCACTGAAGCTTTCTTT. It codes for CASSQAQGGTEAFF.

This clone was seen only once. V and J are TRBV28 and TRBJ1-4; 7 nucleotides match TRBD1. The CDR3 has 15 residues. CDR1 and CDR2 (germline): MDHEN, SYDVKM. V shed 7 bases and J 3 bases; nucleotides not matched to a gene: 8. The CDR3: CASNDRESSNEKLFF. The CDR3 DNA is TGTGCCAGCAACGACAGGGAGTCCTCTAATGAAAAACTGTTTTTT.

This sequence joins TRBV7-2 and TRBJ1-5; D is unclear. This CDR3 comprises 13 residues. In germline, CDR1 is SGHTA, CDR2 FQGNSA. Trimming removed 5 bases from V and 7 bases from J, with 12 bases in between. Here the CDR3 DNA reads TGTGCCAGCAGCCGAATCAGCGTACAGCCCCAGCATTTT. This codes for CASSRISVQPQHF.

V gene TRBV11-3 combines with J gene TRBJ2-7; possibly TRBD1 for D (5 bases). The CDR3 runs 15 residues. V dropped 0 bases and J dropped 2 bases, with 11 bases sitting between them. CDR1 SGHNT and CDR2 YENEEA come from the germline V gene. The CDR3 DNA reads TGTGCCAGCAGCTTAGATCCAGGCAGGGCCTACGAGCAGTACTTC. The encoded protein is CASSLDPGRAYEQYF.